This is a list of T cell receptor beta chains from one sample in a study of vaccination and CD4 T cells after COVID-19. TCRdb passed the PCR reads through MiXCR, listing each CDR3 protein once. The table records some 3,100 distinct CDR3 sequences, approximately 75% of them present only once. Their antigen targets remain unknown. Sequenced sample: CD4+ T cells from blood, cultured in vitro. Receptors originate from a human donor who had recovered from COVID-19. Each CDR3 is given with its conserved first and last residue. The D gene is left open where the match is weak. Size tells how often a clone was seen (once, few, many) or the class of an expanded clone, and some rows leave it out.

abundance: .
j_gene: TRBJ1-2
v_gene: TRBV20-1
d_gene: TRBD1
CDR3nt: TGCAGTGCCATACAGGGGTATGATGGCTACACCTTC
CDR3aa: CSAIQGYDGYTF

abundance: .
j_gene: TRBJ1-2
v_gene: TRBV19
d_gene: .
CDR3nt: TGTGCCAGTAGTATAGATAGAGTTAAGGCAAGAAACAACTATGGCTACACCTTC
CDR3aa: CASSIDRVKARNNYGYTF

abundance: .
j_gene: TRBJ1-5
v_gene: TRBV7-2
d_gene: .
CDR3nt: TGTGCCAGCAGCGAAAGGGACTTTAGCAATCAGCCCCAGCATTTT
CDR3aa: CASSERDFSNQPQHF

abundance: .
j_gene: TRBJ1-4
v_gene: TRBV6-1
d_gene: TRBD1
CDR3nt: TGTGCCAGCAGGGAAAACAGGGGAAAACTGTTTTTT
CDR3aa: CASRENRGKLFF

abundance: .
j_gene: TRBJ1-5
v_gene: TRBV10-1
d_gene: .
CDR3nt: TGCGCCAGCAGCCCGGGACGTGGGTTCGAGGGGAGCAATCAGCCCCAGCATTTT
CDR3aa: CASSPGRGFEGSNQPQHF

abundance: .
j_gene: TRBJ1-5
v_gene: TRBV20-1
d_gene: TRBD1
CDR3nt: TGCAGTGCTACACAGGGGCTCAATCAGCCCCAGCATTTT
CDR3aa: CSATQGLNQPQHF

abundance: .
j_gene: TRBJ1-1
v_gene: TRBV7-3
d_gene: .
CDR3nt: TGTGCCAGCAGCTTCGGCTTTAACACTGAAGCTTTCTTT
CDR3aa: CASSFGFNTEAFF

abundance: .
j_gene: TRBJ1-1
v_gene: TRBV6-1
d_gene: .
CDR3nt: TGTGCCAGCACCTATTTCAACACTGAAGCTTTCTTT
CDR3aa: CASTYFNTEAFF

abundance: .
j_gene: TRBJ2-7
v_gene: TRBV12-3/TRBV12-4
d_gene: .
CDR3nt: TGTGCCAGCAGCCGGGGCTACGAGCAGTACTTC
CDR3aa: CASSRGYEQYF

abundance: .
j_gene: TRBJ2-7
v_gene: TRBV20-1
d_gene: .
CDR3nt: TGCAGTGCTTACCAGGGTAAGGACGAGCAGTACTTC
CDR3aa: CSAYQGKDEQYF

abundance: .
j_gene: TRBJ1-6
v_gene: TRBV6-5
d_gene: .
CDR3nt: TGTGCCAGCAGTTTGGGGCATAATTCACCCCTCCACTTT
CDR3aa: CASSLGHNSPLHF

abundance: once
j_gene: TRBJ1-5
v_gene: TRBV7-2
d_gene: .
CDR3nt: TGTGCCAGCAGGACAGATAGCAATCAGCCCCAGCATTTT
CDR3aa: CASRTDSNQPQHF

abundance: once
j_gene: TRBJ2-2
v_gene: TRBV19
d_gene: TRBD1
CDR3nt: TGTGCCAGTAGTCTCTTGACAGGGGGGGTCGGGGAGCTGTTTTTT
CDR3aa: CASSLLTGGVGELFF

abundance: medium-sized
j_gene: TRBJ1-1
v_gene: TRBV28
d_gene: .
CDR3nt: TGTGCCAGCATCTCTGGGGGGGGCACTGAAGCTTTCTTT
CDR3aa: CASISGGGTEAFF

abundance: .
j_gene: TRBJ2-3
v_gene: TRBV6-5
d_gene: TRBD2
CDR3nt: TGTGCCAGCAGTTACCCGTCGGCTAGCGGGGGGGCCGTAGATACGCAGTATTTT
CDR3aa: CASSYPSASGGAVDTQYF

abundance: .
j_gene: TRBJ1-2
v_gene: TRBV5-4
d_gene: .
CDR3nt: TGTGCCAGCAGGAGGGTCGGGGGAAACTATGGCTACACCTTC
CDR3aa: CASRRVGGNYGYTF

abundance: few
j_gene: TRBJ2-5
v_gene: TRBV20-1
d_gene: TRBD1
CDR3nt: TGCAGTGCCACTTACCAATCGTCTGGACAGGGTACCCAGTACTTC
CDR3aa: CSATYQSSGQGTQYF

abundance: large
j_gene: TRBJ1-5
v_gene: TRBV7-8
d_gene: TRBD1
CDR3nt: TGTGCCAGCAGCCCCCGGACAGGGAATAGCAATCAGCCCCAGCATTTT
CDR3aa: CASSPRTGNSNQPQHF

abundance: .
j_gene: TRBJ1-2
v_gene: TRBV6-1
d_gene: TRBD1
CDR3nt: TGTGCCAGGACGGGGACAGGGGGTATCTATGGCTACACCTTC
CDR3aa: CARTGTGGIYGYTF

abundance: .
j_gene: TRBJ2-3
v_gene: TRBV10-1
d_gene: TRBD2
CDR3nt: TGCGCCAGCAGTAAAGGCGGGGGGCGCACAGATACGCAGTATTTT
CDR3aa: CASSKGGGRTDTQYF

abundance: .
j_gene: TRBJ2-3
v_gene: TRBV5-1
d_gene: .
CDR3nt: TGCGCCAGCAGCTTCCCAGGAGGCACAGATACGCAGTATTTT
CDR3aa: CASSFPGGTDTQYF

abundance: .
j_gene: TRBJ2-3
v_gene: TRBV27
d_gene: TRBD1
CDR3nt: TGTGCCAGCAGCACCCGGGACAGGGGATTCACAGATACGCAGTATTTT
CDR3aa: CASSTRDRGFTDTQYF

abundance: .
j_gene: TRBJ2-2
v_gene: TRBV20-1
d_gene: TRBD2
CDR3nt: TGCAGTGCAGGGGGAGTAGGCGGGGGGGCTAGTCCCGGGGAGCTGTTTTTT
CDR3aa: CSAGGVGGGASPGELFF

abundance: .
j_gene: TRBJ2-7
v_gene: TRBV19
d_gene: .
CDR3nt: TGTGCCAGTAGTGCCCGGGACTCCTACGAGCAGTACTTC
CDR3aa: CASSARDSYEQYF

abundance: .
j_gene: TRBJ2-2
v_gene: TRBV19
d_gene: .
CDR3nt: TGTGCCAGTAGTATAGGACCCGGGGAGCTGTTTTTT
CDR3aa: CASSIGPGELFF

abundance: .
j_gene: TRBJ1-3
v_gene: TRBV20-1
d_gene: .
CDR3nt: TGCAGTGCTAGTATTGGAAACACCATATATTTT
CDR3aa: CSASIGNTIYF

abundance: .
j_gene: TRBJ1-5
v_gene: TRBV6-1
d_gene: .
CDR3nt: TGTGCCAGCAGAGAGTCCGGGGCGCGGCAGCCCCAGCATTTT
CDR3aa: CASRESGARQPQHF

abundance: once
j_gene: TRBJ1-2
v_gene: TRBV12-3/TRBV12-4
d_gene: .
CDR3nt: TGTGCCAGCAGTCTCCAAGTGGGGGCCGGGGGCTACACCTTC
CDR3aa: CASSLQVGAGGYTF

abundance: medium-sized
j_gene: TRBJ1-3
v_gene: TRBV6-1
d_gene: .
CDR3nt: TGTGCCAGCAGCGAAAAGGGGACTGGAAACACCATATATTTT
CDR3aa: CASSEKGTGNTIYF

abundance: .
j_gene: TRBJ1-6
v_gene: TRBV7-2
d_gene: .
CDR3nt: TGTGCCAGCAGCTTAGAAAGAAGGGCCCTCCACTTT
CDR3aa: CASSLERRALHF

abundance: .
j_gene: TRBJ1-5
v_gene: TRBV25-1
d_gene: .
CDR3nt: TGTGCCAGCGTCCCGCCCCACAAGGAACACAATGGCAATCAGCCCCAGCATTTT
CDR3aa: CASVPPHKEHNGNQPQHF

abundance: .
j_gene: TRBJ1-3
v_gene: TRBV6-1
d_gene: .
CDR3nt: TGTGCCAGCAGGGCGACAGGCACGGTGAACACCATATATTTT
CDR3aa: CASRATGTVNTIYF

abundance: .
j_gene: TRBJ1-6
v_gene: TRBV20-1
d_gene: .
CDR3nt: TGCAGTGCTAGAGACAGCTCCTATAATTCACCCCTCCACTTT
CDR3aa: CSARDSSYNSPLHF

abundance: .
j_gene: TRBJ2-2
v_gene: TRBV7-2
d_gene: .
CDR3nt: TGTGCCAGCAGCTTGAGGCGGACAGTCGGGGCCGGGGAGCTGTTTTTT
CDR3aa: CASSLRRTVGAGELFF

abundance: .
j_gene: TRBJ1-5
v_gene: TRBV6-1
d_gene: .
CDR3nt: TGTGCCAGCAGACCGGGGCCTAATCAGCCCCAGCATTTT
CDR3aa: CASRPGPNQPQHF

abundance: .
j_gene: TRBJ2-2
v_gene: TRBV12-3/TRBV12-4
d_gene: .
CDR3nt: TGTGCCAGCACCCTCGAGGGGGGGAAAGCCGGGGAGCTGTTTTTT
CDR3aa: CASTLEGGKAGELFF

abundance: .
j_gene: TRBJ1-4
v_gene: TRBV10-3
d_gene: .
CDR3nt: TGTGCCATCAGTGCGGGGTGGAGTAATGAAAAACTGTTTTTT
CDR3aa: CAISAGWSNEKLFF